This T cell receptor (beta chain) was profiled in a study of cytomegalovirus exposure and HLA in healthy donors. 13 Jbeta primers and 60 Vbeta primers were used for the PCR. This table comes from immunoSEQ multiplex PCR, and its TCRdb copy is limited to in-frame clones, with some not included. The sample yields fewer than 200,000 clones, 75% to 85% seen once. Germline CDR1 is SQVTM and CDR2 is ANQGSEA. The CDR3 spans 13 residues. Between the trimmed V and J ends, which lost 1 base and 9 bases, there was a span of 15 bases. The receptor comes from a female donor in good health and CMV-seronegative. The sequenced sample consisted of PBMCs. This chain uses TRBV29-1 with TRBJ1-2; D might be TRBD1 (6 bases). The CDR3 sequence: CSVEATGTTSYTF. CDR3 sequence (DNA): TGCAGCGTTGAAGCTACCGGGACAACGAGCTACACCTTC.